This T cell receptor (beta chain) came from a study of T cells in localized non-small cell lung cancer. After removal of 3 bases from V and 11 bases from J, the junction contained 7 bases not matched to a gene. CDR1 is SGHTA, CDR2 FQGNSA, per germline. CDR3 length equals 14 residues. Measured with immunoSEQ multiplex PCR; TCRdb has only the in-frame clones, and not every one. The data show nearly 35,000 clones, with less than 95% seen just once and over 9.5% held by the top ten. Broader study findings: Because researchers sequenced only one region of the tumor, heterogeneity is still possible.

Turning to this clone: Its antigen is undetermined.

Sequenced material: peripheral blood mononuclear cells, taken before any cancer treatment. The sequence came from a female donor over 55 with stage II lung adenocarcinoma. This chain links TRBV7-2 with TRBJ1-5, with 10 bases that match TRBD1. Here the CDR3 reads CASSFPGQGMTQHF. The CDR3 coding sequence is TGTGCCAGCAGCTTCCCGGGACAGGGGATGACCCAGCATTTT.